Below are 13 T cell receptor beta chains sequenced from a single sample in a study of OX40 agonist ivuxolimab in advanced cancers. The data were produced by immunoSEQ multiplex PCR, yet TCRdb's version contains in-frame clones alone and is incomplete. The data contain tens of thousands of clones, around 83% of them singletons. The specimen was CD4+ or CD8+ T cells sorted from blood, collected in a trial of the OX40 agonist ivuxolimab. All receptors come from an adult with an advanced solid tumor such as melanoma, head and neck, liver or kidney cancer.

The chain uses TRBV18 and TRBJ2-5, with 7 bases fitting TRBD2. The germline gives CDR1 KGHSH, CDR2 LQKENI. V was clipped by 3 bases and J by 2 bases; unmatched bases: 6. The CDR3 runs 15 residues. The CDR3 spells CASSPVLAVQETQYF. The CDR3 DNA reads as TGTGCCAGCTCACCGGTGCTAGCGGTACAAGAGACCCAGTACTTC.

The J gene is TRBJ2-2, the V gene TRBV9, with D possibly TRBD2 on 7 matching bases. This CDR3 has 16 amino acids. V was cut by 0 bases and J by 2 bases, with 11 bases left in between. From germline, CDR1 is SGDLS and CDR2 YYNGEE. CDR3 residues: CASSVVGGANTGELFF. DNA of the CDR3: TGTGCCAGCAGCGTAGTTGGGGGGGCAAACACCGGGGAGCTGTTTTTT.

The genes are TRBV25-1 and TRBJ1-1; 9 bases match TRBD1. Germline CDR1 and CDR2: MGHDK and SYGVNS. The CDR3 totals 15 residues. With V trimmed by 4 bases and J by 4 bases, 7 bases remained unmatched. In DNA form, the CDR3 reads TGTGCCAGCAGTGGCCCTACAGGGGGCCGCACTGAAGCTTTCTTT. This translates into CASSGPTGGRTEAFF.

The chain carries TRBV5-4 and TRBJ2-1, with D possibly called TRBD1 or TRBD2 (6 bases each). CDR3 length: 15 amino acids. Germline CDR1 SGHNT, CDR2 YYREEE (reference sequence). V dropped 0 bases and J dropped 7 bases, with 14 bases sitting between them. The CDR3 nucleotides read TGTGCCAGCAGCTTGGTCGGGGGCGCGTTGAATGAGCAGTTCTTC. The encoded protein is CASSLVGGALNEQFF.

The gene calls are TRBV27 and TRBJ1-2; 9 nucleotides line up with TRBD1. Germline trimming cut 5 bases from V and 6 bases from J; bases unmatched to any gene: 16. CDR3 length: 17 residues. Germline V lookup: CDR1 MNHEY, CDR2 SMNVEV (reference sequence). This chain's CDR3 is CASSPRPDRGSWDGYTF. The CDR3 coding sequence is TGTGCCAGCAGTCCCCGACCTGACAGGGGGAGTTGGGATGGCTACACCTTC.

By its share, this clone is medium-sized. This chain uses TRBV6-5 with TRBJ2-5; D not certain. V lost 7 bases to trimming and J lost 4 bases, with 7 bases between them. Germline CDR1 reads MNHEY; CDR2 reads SVGAGI. The CDR3 is 11 residues long. The DNA of the CDR3 is TGTGCCAGCACTTTGGGAGAGACCCAGTACTTC. Amino acid sequence: CASTLGETQYF.

The J gene is TRBJ1-1, the V gene TRBV19; 9 bases map to TRBD1. Germline V gene data show CDR1 as LNHDA and CDR2 as SQIVND (reference sequence). CDR3 size: 14 residues. With 5 bases clipped from V and 5 bases from J, the junction kept 6 bases outside the gene matches. The CDR3 DNA reads TGTGCCAGTAGTGTCGACAGGGGGGGAACTGAAGCTTTCTTT. Translating it yields CASSVDRGGTEAFF.

This chain links TRBV6-5 with TRBJ2-2; D is uncertain. V lost 0 bases and J lost 0, with 8 bases in between. This CDR3 has 16 amino acids. Germline-derived CDR1 and CDR2 are MNHEY and SVGAGI. CDR3 protein: CASSYSRRSNTGELFF. The DNA of the CDR3 is TGTGCCAGCAGTTACTCGCGCAGATCGAACACCGGGGAGCTGTTTTTT.

V gene TRBV5-8 combines with J gene TRBJ2-7, with D uncertain. Trimming removed 2 bases from V and 4 bases from J, with 4 bases in between. Germline V lookup: CDR1 SGHTS, CDR2 YDEGEE. There are 11 residues in the CDR3. In nucleotides, the CDR3 is TGTGCCAGCAGCTTCGGATACGAGCAGTACTTC. Translation: CASSFGYEQYF.

This clone has ten or more counts. This chain joins TRBV18 and TRBJ1-5; no clear D. This CDR3 has 13 residues. Germline lookup yields CDR1 KGHSH and CDR2 LQKENI. Between the trimmed V and J ends, which lost 2 bases and 5 bases, there was a span of 7 bases. The CDR3 protein is CASSPDGYQPQHF. CDR3 DNA: TGTGCCAGCTCACCAGATGGGTATCAGCCCCAGCATTTT.

The chain has TRBV6-5 and TRBJ2-7, with TRBD1 identical over 10 bases. Germline V lookup: CDR1 MNHEY, CDR2 SVGAGI. Unmatched junction bases numbered 15, after V lost 10 bases and J lost 6 bases. The CDR3 runs 15 residues. CDR3 protein: CATQPSGTGAAEQYF. CDR3 DNA: TGTGCCACACAACCCAGTGGGACAGGGGCCGCCGAGCAGTACTTC.

The V and J genes are TRBV18 and TRBJ1-2; weak D call: TRBD1 (5 bases). The V gene lost 3 bases and the J gene lost 4 bases, with 18 bases spanning the gap. This CDR3 is 16 amino acids long. Germline V lookup: CDR1 KGHSH, CDR2 LQKENI. The CDR3 spells CASSPLTGTSPYGYTF. CDR3 bases: TGTGCCAGCTCACCTCTAACCGGGACCTCCCCCTATGGCTACACCTTC.

V usage is TRBV18 and J usage is TRBJ1-4; D is ambiguous. Per the germline V gene, CDR1 is KGHSH and CDR2 is LQKENI. Trimming took 8 bases from V and 0 from J, leaving 7 bases between them. This CDR3 has 13 residues. CDR3 amino acids: CASRGTTNEKLFF. CDR3 DNA sequence: TGTGCCAGCCGGGGAACAACTAATGAAAAACTGTTTTTT.